This T cell receptor (beta chain) comes out of a study of blood T cells in healthy people across ages. Regarding this clonotype: What it recognizes is unknown.

In germline, CDR1 is SNHLY, CDR2 FYNNEI. The V end was cut by 3 bases, the J end by 13 bases, with 13 bases between. This CDR3 has 12 residues. It was about 9.4 milliliters of peripheral blood that were drawn from each donor. Whole-study findings and limits: A strong correlation was found between TCR beta diversity and the percentage of naive T cells.

Then a second PCR, running about 6 to 11 cycles, was carried out with a sample-barcoded 5' primer and a J-beta primer mix. One entry per CDR3 protein, called by TCRdb with MiXCR from the 5' RACE reads. This table holds hundreds of thousands of distinct CDR3 sequences, approximately 52% found once. Input material: blood. This TCR derives from an elderly woman in good health. The chain combines TRBV2 with TRBJ2-4; D ambiguous. In nucleotides, the CDR3 is TGTGCCAGCAGTGACGTCGGCGAAGAGCAGTACTTC. This sequence encodes CASSDVGEEQYF. The variable domain in full, with the rest retrieved from reference TRBV2 and TRBJ2-4, is EPEVTQTPSHQVTQMGQEVILRCVPISNHLYFYWYRQILGQKVEFLVSFYNNEISEKSEIFDDQFSVERPDGSNFTLKIRSTKLEDSAMYFCASSDVGEEQYFGAGTRLSVL.